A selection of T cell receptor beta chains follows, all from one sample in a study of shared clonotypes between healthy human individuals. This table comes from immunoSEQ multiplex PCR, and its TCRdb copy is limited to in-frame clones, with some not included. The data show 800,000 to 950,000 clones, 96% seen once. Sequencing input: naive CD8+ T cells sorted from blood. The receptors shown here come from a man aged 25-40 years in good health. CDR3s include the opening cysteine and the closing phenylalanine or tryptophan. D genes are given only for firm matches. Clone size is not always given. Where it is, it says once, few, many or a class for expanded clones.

CASSPRKQGYTGELFF,TGTGCCAGCAGCCCCCGAAAACAGGGATACACCGGGGAGCTGTTTTTT,TRBJ2-2,TRBV11-3,-,-
CASRTLPGRGQYF,TGCGCCAGCAGGACACTTCCTGGGAGGGGCCAGTACTTC,TRBJ2-5,TRBV5-1,-,TRBD2
CASRSRHGNIQYF,TGTGCCAGCCGATCGAGACACGGGAACATTCAGTACTTC,TRBJ2-4,TRBV6-5,-,-
CASSITSGSFDTQYF,TGTGCCAGTAGTATCACTAGCGGGAGCTTTGATACGCAGTATTTT,TRBJ2-3,TRBV19,-,TRBD2
CASSLEVIYEQYF,TGTGCCAGCAGCTTGGAGGTAATCTACGAGCAGTACTTC,TRBJ2-7,TRBV7-8,-,-
CASSLIPGISGTQYF,TGTGCCAGCAGTTTAATCCCAGGGATTTCGGGGACCCAGTACTTC,TRBJ2-5,TRBV28,-,-
CASSPGTEAFF,TGTGCCAGCTCACCAGGTACTGAAGCTTTCTTT,TRBJ1-1,TRBV18,-,-
CASSLGTNTGELFF,TGTGCCAGCAGTTTGGGGACCAACACCGGGGAGCTGTTTTTT,TRBJ2-2,TRBV27,-,-
CASSVGAGDADTQYF,TGTGCCAGCAGCGTAGGAGCGGGAGACGCAGATACGCAGTATTTT,TRBJ2-3,TRBV9,-,TRBD2
CSVVVGGAEQYF,TGCAGCGTTGTAGTTGGCGGGGCCGAGCAGTACTTC,TRBJ2-7,TRBV29-1,-,-
CAGDRTHTGELFF,TGTGCCGGGGACAGGACCCACACCGGGGAGCTGTTTTTT,TRBJ2-2,TRBV7-9,-,TRBD1
CASSLVGGRVPSGANVLTF,TGTGCCAGCAGCTTAGTTGGGGGGAGGGTACCCTCTGGGGCCAACGTCCTGACTTTC,TRBJ2-6,TRBV7-6,-,TRBD2
CATSRDVGAYEQYF,TGTGCCACCAGCAGGGATGTAGGCGCCTACGAGCAGTACTTC,TRBJ2-7,TRBV15,-,-
CASSPTDRYEQYF,TGTGCCAGCAGCCCTACGGACCGCTACGAGCAGTACTTC,TRBJ2-7,TRBV7-9,once,-
CASSPTGKPYEQYF,TGTGCCAGCAGCCCGACAGGGAAGCCCTACGAGCAGTACTTC,TRBJ2-7,TRBV7-9,-,TRBD1
CASSHISESSYEQYF,TGCGCCAGCAGCCATATCTCTGAAAGCTCCTACGAGCAGTACTTC,TRBJ2-7,TRBV4-1,-,-
CASGGRGRSKTQYF,TGCGCCAGCGGGGGTCGGGGGCGCTCGAAGACCCAGTACTTC,TRBJ2-5,TRBV10-2,-,-
CASSLGMGPDTQYF,TGTGCCAGCAGCTTAGGCATGGGGCCGGATACGCAGTATTTT,TRBJ2-3,TRBV11-2,-,-
CASSLGQGPDTQYF,TGTGCCAGCAGCTTGGGACAGGGACCAGATACGCAGTATTTT,TRBJ2-3,TRBV5-5,-,TRBD1
CASSLGTSGTQETQYF,TGTGCTAGCAGCTTAGGAACTAGCGGGACACAAGAGACCCAGTACTTC,TRBJ2-5,TRBV7-7,-,TRBD2
CASSRENGWETQYF,TGTGCCAGCAGCCGGGAGAATGGGTGGGAGACCCAGTACTTC,TRBJ2-5,TRBV11-1,-,-
CASSPYPLADEQFF,TGTGCCAGCAGCCCCTACCCCCTAGCTGATGAGCAGTTCTTC,TRBJ2-1,TRBV7-6,-,-
CASSVGGYEQYF,TGCGCCAGCAGCGTCGGGGGCTACGAGCAGTACTTC,TRBJ2-7,TRBV5-1,-,-
CAIPQSGQGTTEAFF,TGTGCCATCCCTCAGTCGGGGCAGGGAACCACTGAAGCTTTCTTT,TRBJ1-1,TRBV10-3,-,-